The T cell receptor beta chain under discussion was sequenced for a study of T cell responses to AZD1222 COVID-19 vaccine. General study results and limits: Close to half of all spike-specific TCRs reportedly target regions of the variants that are unmutated.

Method: immunoSEQ multiplex PCR; TCRdb's copy keeps in-frame clones and lacks some. The table includes some 80,000 clones, 65% to 80% detected once. Comment on this clone: What it recognizes is unknown.

This sample comprised peripheral blood, obtained 28 days after the second dose of the MenACWY control vaccine. The receptor comes from an adult who received the MenACWY meningococcal vaccine as a control.

CDR3 sequence (DNA): TGTGCCAGTAGTCCGCGAATCTTGGGGAATGAAAAACTGTTTTTT. Its translation: CASSPRILGNEKLFF. The gene calls are TRBV19 and TRBJ1-4, with D uncertain. This CDR3 has 15 amino acids. Trimming removed 5 bases from V and 5 bases from J, with 15 bases in between. The germline V gene encodes CDR1 LNHDA and CDR2 SQIVND (reference sequence).